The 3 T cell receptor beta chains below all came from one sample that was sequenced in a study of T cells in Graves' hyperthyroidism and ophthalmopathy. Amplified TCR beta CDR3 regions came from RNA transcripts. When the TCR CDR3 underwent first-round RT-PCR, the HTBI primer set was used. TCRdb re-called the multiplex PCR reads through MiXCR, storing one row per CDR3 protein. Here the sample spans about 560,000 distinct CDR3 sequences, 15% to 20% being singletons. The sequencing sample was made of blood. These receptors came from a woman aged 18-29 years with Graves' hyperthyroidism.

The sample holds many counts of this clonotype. Here the CDR3 DNA reads TGTGCCAGCAGTACGCCCCGAGGACTAGCCGCAGGAGAGACCCAGTACTTC. Protein sequence: CASSTPRGLAAGETQYF. This sequence joins TRBV6-2 or TRBV6-3 and TRBJ2-5; 8 positions match TRBD2. V shed 5 bases and J 4 bases; nucleotides not matched to a gene: 15. This CDR3 comprises 17 residues. The V gene's germline CDR1 is MNHEY and CDR2 SVGEGT.

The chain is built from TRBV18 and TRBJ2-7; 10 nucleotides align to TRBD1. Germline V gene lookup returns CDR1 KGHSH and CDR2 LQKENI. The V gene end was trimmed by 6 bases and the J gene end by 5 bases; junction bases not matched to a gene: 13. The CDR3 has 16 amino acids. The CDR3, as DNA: TGTGCCAGCTCCCCTAAAATCTGGGACAGGGGCAACGAGCAGTACTTC. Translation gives CASSPKIWDRGNEQYF.

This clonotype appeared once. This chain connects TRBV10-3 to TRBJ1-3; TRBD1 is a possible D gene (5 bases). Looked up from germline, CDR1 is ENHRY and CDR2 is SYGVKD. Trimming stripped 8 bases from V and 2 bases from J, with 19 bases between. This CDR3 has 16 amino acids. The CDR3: CAIGGREDRTGNTIYF. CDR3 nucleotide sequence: TGTGCCATCGGGGGTCGCGAGGATCGTACTGGAAACACCATATATTTT.